This entry features one T cell receptor beta chain sequence. The junction departs from germline at one end; a sequencing error may be responsible. Germline values: CDR1 SNHLY, CDR2 FYNNEI. The CDR3 loop spans 15 amino acids. This sample is drawn from a study of T cells in Graves' hyperthyroidism and ophthalmopathy. TCR beta CDR3 sequences were amplified from RNA transcripts. A first-round RT-PCR of the TCR CDR3 used the HTBI primer set. TCRdb redid the calling of the multiplex PCR reads with MiXCR, one entry per CDR3 protein. The sample consists of a few hundred thousand distinct CDR3 sequences, roughly 20% of them appearing once.

This clonotype was obtained from a man between 18 and 29 years old with Graves' hyperthyroidism. V usage is TRBV2 and J usage is TRBJ2-7; a possible D gene is TRBD2 (7 bases). The sample comprised blood. CDR3 in DNA: TGTGCCAACAGTGAGAGACTAGGGGGGGTCGACGAGCAGTACTTC. This gives the protein CANSERLGGVDEQYF.